The next 10 T cell receptor beta chains were all read from a single sample in a study of cytomegalovirus exposure and HLA in healthy donors. PCR employed 60 Vbeta and 13 Jbeta primers. TCRdb's copy holds only in-frame clones and misses some; the assay was immunoSEQ multiplex PCR. The sample includes 160,000 or so clones, 80% of them seen just once. Sequenced input: PBMCs. The receptors were gathered from a man in his forties in good health and CMV-seronegative.

The chain is built from TRBV5-8 and TRBJ2-7; 8 bases line up with TRBD2. The CDR3 is 16 residues long. Unmatched junction bases numbered 11, after V lost 4 bases and J lost 2 bases. The germline gives CDR1 SGHTS, CDR2 YDEGEE. CDR3 coding DNA: TGTGCCAGCAGCGCTCTTGGAGCGGGAGTCACCTACGAGCAGTACTTC. This encodes CASSALGAGVTYEQYF.

J is TRBJ2-1 and V is TRBV7-3; 11 bases agree with TRBD2. Germline assignment: CDR1 SGHTA and CDR2 FQGTGA. The CDR3 covers 15 residues. V was pared by 5 bases and J by 9 bases, with 9 bases of the junction left unmatched. The CDR3 region is CASSPGVAGGSEQFF. CDR3 bases: TGTGCCAGCAGCCCCGGAGTAGCGGGAGGGTCTGAGCAGTTCTTC.

About this clone: The junction departs from germline at one end; a sequencing error may be responsible. The chain's CDR3 is CASSQERSYQPQHF. Written as DNA, the CDR3 is TGCGCCAGCAGCCAAGAGCGTAGCTATCAGCCCCAGCATTTT. V usage is TRBV4-3 and J usage is TRBJ1-5; D is ambiguous. The CDR3 spans 14 residues. The germline CDR1 and CDR2 sequences are LGHNA and YSLEER.

This clone was detected a few times. Other DNA sequences in the same sample also yield this CDR3. V gene TRBV19 combines with J gene TRBJ1-2; 7 nucleotides line up with TRBD1. The CDR3 loop spans 13 amino acids. The germline gives CDR1 LNHDA, CDR2 SQIVND (reference sequence). V dropped 6 bases and J dropped 4; count of bases not matched to a gene: 5. CDR3 in DNA: TGTGCCAGTAGCCCACAGGGGTTCTATGGCTACACCTTC. Encoded protein: CASSPQGFYGYTF.

The chain joins TRBV28 to TRBJ1-1; 9 positions match TRBD1. Germline V gene sequence: CDR1 MDHEN, CDR2 SYDVKM. This CDR3 has 15 amino acids. With 10 bases clipped from V and 3 bases from J, the junction kept 12 bases outside the gene matches. The CDR3 coding sequence is TGTGCCACATCGGTCTGGGGACAGGGTTACACTGAAGCTTTCTTT. Amino acid sequence: CATSVWGQGYTEAFF.

This sequence joins TRBV5-1 and TRBJ2-3; TRBD1 matches 9 bases. Trimming cost V 0 bases and J 1 base; bases outside gene matches: 6. The CDR3 contains 17 residues. Germline V gives CDR1 SGHRS, CDR2 YFSETQ. CDR3 sequence: CASSLGGRTGGTDTQYF. For the CDR3, the DNA is TGCGCCAGCAGCTTGGGAGGACGGACAGGGGGCACAGATACGCAGTATTTT.

This sequence joins TRBV4-3 and TRBJ1-5; TRBD1 matches 8 bases. From germline, CDR1 is LGHNA and CDR2 YSLEER. The V gene end was trimmed by 2 bases and the J gene end by 2 bases; junction bases not matched to a gene: 2. This CDR3 spans 15 amino acids. The CDR3 loop is CASSQQQGGNQPQHF. The CDR3 nucleotides are TGCGCCAGCAGCCAACAACAGGGGGGCAATCAGCCCCAGCATTTT.

The chain recombines TRBV9 with TRBJ2-7, with TRBD1 matching over 8 bases. In germline, CDR1 is SGDLS, CDR2 YYNGEE. This CDR3 is built from 13 residues. V dropped 4 bases and J dropped 6; count of bases not matched to a gene: 6. The chain's CDR3 is CASSPLDRVEQYF. In nucleotides, the CDR3 is TGTGCCAGCAGCCCCCTGGACAGGGTCGAGCAGTACTTC.

The rearrangement links TRBV6-5 to TRBJ1-5; the match to TRBD1 covers 8 bases. Trimming at V came to 7 bases and at J to 5 bases, leaving 4 bases not matched to a gene. The CDR3 sequence is 13 residues long. The germline CDR1 and CDR2 sequences are MNHEY and SVGAGI. The CDR3, as DNA: TGTGCCAGCAACGAGACAGGGGATCAGCCCCAGCATTTT. As protein: CASNETGDQPQHF.

V is TRBV5-1 and J is TRBJ2-2; D not resolved. Germline CDR1 is SGHRS and CDR2 is YFSETQ. The CDR3 is made up of 15 amino acids. Trimming left V 4 bases short and J 4 bases short, with 14 bases between. DNA of the CDR3: TGCGCCAGCAGCGCCGCGGCCACGGGCACCGGGGAGCTGTTTTTT. Its protein is CASSAAATGTGELFF.